The 18 T cell receptor beta chains below all came from one sample that was sequenced in a study of cytomegalovirus exposure and HLA in healthy donors (dated by TCRdb to the late 2010s). Preparation of the library involved the immunoSEQ multiplex PCR assay. A mixture of 60 forward primers for TCR Vbeta segments and 13 reverse primers for TCR Jbeta segments was used in the multiplex PCR. TCRdb took this table from immuneACCESS and kept in-frame rearrangements with V and J called. Such tables lack part of the clones; where checked against another copy, unresolved V genes explain under half of the gap, and the rest is unexplained. For this sample there are 90,000 to 150,000 clones; about three fifths appear just once. The ten largest clones take up about 9% of the sample. The sample taken for sequencing was PBMCs. These receptors were collected from a man aged 35 to 55 in good health and CMV-seropositive.

The chain couples TRBV28 to TRBJ2-1, with 9 bases fitting TRBD1. From germline, CDR1 is MDHEN and CDR2 SYDVKM. The CDR3 is 15 amino acids. Trimming took 8 bases from V and 12 from J; bases not matched to a gene: 17. CDR3 nucleotide sequence: TGTGCCAGCGGCAGTGGACAGGGGTGGGGCGGGGGGCAGTTCTTC. It specifies CASGSGQGWGGGQFF.

V gene TRBV4-1 combines with J gene TRBJ2-7; tentative D call: TRBD2 (6 bases). The V end was cut by 3 bases, the J end by 3 bases, with 18 bases between. Germline V gene data show CDR1 as MGHRA and CDR2 as YSYEKL. The CDR3 is made up of 16 amino acids. The CDR3 spells CASSQVAGRIFYEQYF. The CDR3 region has the DNA TGCGCCAGCAGCCAGGTGGCGGGACGAATCTTCTACGAGCAGTACTTC.

The chain uses TRBV7-9 and TRBJ2-7; 10 nucleotides line up with TRBD2. The CDR3 runs 18 residues. With V trimmed by 5 bases and J by 0 bases, 13 bases remained unmatched. The germline V gene encodes CDR1 SEHNR and CDR2 FQNEAQ (reference sequence). In DNA, the CDR3 is TGTGCCAGCAGCCCGAGAACTAGCGGGAATTCGAGCTCCTACGAGCAGTACTTC. The encoded protein is CASSPRTSGNSSSYEQYF.

This clone was picked up one time. In DNA form, the CDR3 reads TGCGCCAGCAGCCCGGGGCAGGGGCGCACAGATACGCAGTATTTT. Translation: CASSPGQGRTDTQYF. J is TRBJ2-3 and V is TRBV5-1, with D tentatively TRBD1 (6 bases). Germline CDR1 and CDR2: SGHRS and YFSETQ. Trimming removed 4 bases from V and 1 base from J, with 13 bases in between. The CDR3 is 15 amino acids.

The rearrangement links TRBV5-4 to TRBJ2-5, with 8 bases that match TRBD1. The V segment lost 3 bases and the J segment 2 bases; nucleotides outside the gene matches: 9. The germline V gene has CDR1 SGHNT and CDR2 YYREEE (reference sequence). This CDR3 is built from 16 residues. In DNA form, the CDR3 reads TGTGCCAGCAGCTCGTTCAGACAGGGGTCTCAAGAGACCCAGTACTTC. Protein sequence: CASSSFRQGSQETQYF. Full variable domain (missing parts from reference TRBV5-4 and TRBJ2-5): ETGVTQSPTHLIKTRGQQVTLRCSSQSGHNTVSWYQQALGQGPQFIFQYYREEENGRGNFPPRFSGLQFPNYSSELNVNALELDDSALYLCASSSFRQGSQETQYFGPGTRLLVL.

The V gene is TRBV18, the J gene TRBJ1-2, with 7 bases aligning to TRBD1. CDR3 size: 13 residues. Germline V gene data show CDR1 as KGHSH and CDR2 as LQKENI. The V and J ends lost 3 bases and 6 bases, in that order; junction bases with no gene match: 4. CDR3 amino acids: CASSPTGADGYTF. In nucleotides, the CDR3 is TGTGCCAGCTCACCCACAGGGGCGGATGGCTACACCTTC.

This chain joins TRBV7-6 and TRBJ2-5; 9 bases line up with TRBD2. The J call is uncertain, as TRBJ2-7 better fits the DNA end. In germline, CDR1 is SGHVS, CDR2 FNYEAQ. This CDR3 is 16 amino acids long. The CDR3 here is CASSLGGAGGAYEQYF. The CDR3 nucleotides are TGTGCCAGCAGCTTAGGAGGGGCGGGGGGGGCCTACGAGCAGTACTTC.

This chain uses TRBV28 with TRBJ1-2; D is possibly TRBD1 (6 bases). Trimming removed 6 bases from V and 3 bases from J, with 11 bases in between. The CDR3 spans 13 residues. Germline V lookup: CDR1 MDHEN, CDR2 SYDVKM. DNA for the CDR3: TGTGCCAGCAGCCCGGGACACCACTATGGCTACACCTTC. As protein: CASSPGHHYGYTF.

This chain uses TRBV4-3 with TRBJ1-1; D might be TRBD1 (5 bases). Germline V gene data show CDR1 as LGHNA and CDR2 as YSLEER. The CDR3 has 16 amino acids. The ends were cut back, 4 bases at V and 3 bases at J, with 18 bases in the middle. This CDR3 reads CASSPQVSRAYTEAFF. The CDR3 DNA follows: TGCGCCAGCAGCCCCCAAGTGAGCAGGGCCTACACTGAAGCTTTCTTT.

The chain joins TRBV9 to TRBJ1-1; D is possibly TRBD1 (5 bases). Germline CDR1 reads SGDLS; CDR2 reads YYNGEE. V dropped 4 bases and J dropped 2 bases, with 9 bases sitting between them. The CDR3 is made up of 13 amino acids. As DNA, the CDR3 is TGTGCCAGCAGCACCGACAGTAACACTGAAGCTTTCTTT. It specifies CASSTDSNTEAFF.

The CDR3 bases are TGTGCCAGCAGTGTACAGGCGCTGCAGTTCTTC. Its protein product is CASSVQALQFF. V usage is TRBV2 and J usage is TRBJ2-1; possibly TRBD1 for D (5 bases). V was pared by 4 bases and J by 12 bases, with 10 bases between. CDR1 is SNHLY and CDR2 is FYNNEI in the germline V gene. The CDR3 sequence is 11 residues long.

The genes are TRBV6-5 and TRBJ2-5; TRBD2 aligns across 8 bases. The CDR3 runs to 15 residues. V gave up 7 bases and J gave up 10 bases; unmatched junction bases: 17. CDR1 MNHEY and CDR2 SVGAGI come from the germline V gene. The CDR3 bases are TGTGCCAGCACCGACCGGACTAGCCCCTTTCTCGGCCAGTACTTC. Translating it yields CASTDRTSPFLGQYF.

The sample holds a few counts of this clone. The chain has TRBV4-3 and TRBJ1-3; D remains unclear. The germline V and J ends were trimmed by 1 base and 4 bases, with 11 bases remaining between them. CDR1 and CDR2 (germline): LGHNA, YSLEER. CDR3 length: 15 residues. Here the CDR3 reads CASSQGRGGGNTIYF. The CDR3 bases are TGCGCCAGCAGCCAAGGACGCGGCGGAGGAAACACCATATATTTT.

This rearrangement joins TRBV29-1 to TRBJ1-1; no definite D call. Per the germline V gene, CDR1 is SQVTM and CDR2 is ANQGSEA. There are 13 residues in the CDR3. With 1 base removed from V and 1 base from J, the gap between germline ends came to 7 bases. The CDR3 spells CSVEGQENTEAFF. CDR3 nucleotide sequence: TGCAGCGTTGAAGGGCAGGAGAACACTGAAGCTTTCTTT.

This clone ranks as medium-sized. The chain uses TRBV5-6 and TRBJ2-7; D is possibly TRBD1 (5 bases). V lost 0 bases and J 7 bases, leaving 14 bases between the germline ends. This CDR3 has 14 amino acids. The V gene's germline CDR1 is SGHDT and CDR2 YYEEEE. The CDR3 is CASSLGQGSGEQYF. CDR3 sequence (DNA): TGTGCCAGCAGCTTGGGGCAGGGATCAGGTGAGCAGTACTTC.

The rearrangement uses TRBV28 and TRBJ2-7; D may be TRBD1 (6 bases). Trimming removed 8 bases from V and 0 bases from J, with 8 bases in between. Germline CDR1 reads MDHEN; CDR2 reads SYDVKM. The CDR3 sequence is 12 residues long. CDR3 bases: TGTGCCAGCGGGGACACCTCCTACGAGCAGTACTTC. It encodes CASGDTSYEQYF.

The CDR3 nucleotides read TGTGCCAGCAGCTTTTACGGACTAGCGGGAGGAGAGACCCAGTACTTC. Translated, it gives CASSFYGLAGGETQYF. The rearrangement joins TRBV11-2 to TRBJ2-5, with 14 bases lining up with TRBD2. Trimming took 3 bases from V and 4 from J; bases not matched to a gene: 4. The CDR3 is 16 amino acids. Looked up from germline, CDR1 is SGHAT and CDR2 is FQNNGV. The entire variable domain, with the rest obtained from reference TRBV11-2 and TRBJ2-5, is as follows: EAGVAQSPRYKIIEKRQSVAFWCNPISGHATLYWYQQILGQGPKLLIQFQNNGVVDDSQLPKDRFSAERLKGVDSTLKIQPAKLEDSAVYLCASSFYGLAGGETQYFGPGTRLLVL.

This rearrangement joins TRBV11-3 to TRBJ2-5; weak D call: TRBD2 (6 bases). Germline loops: CDR1 SGHNT, CDR2 YENEEA. The length of the CDR3 is 14 residues. Between the trimmed V and J ends, which lost 2 bases and 3 bases, there was a span of 10 bases. The CDR3 DNA is TGTGCCAGCAGCTTACATGGAGGGAAAGAGACCCAGTACTTC. Encoded protein: CASSLHGGKETQYF. The full variable domain, completed using reference TRBV11-3 and TRBJ2-5, is EAGVVQSPRYKIIEKKQPVAFWCNPISGHNTLYWYLQNLGQGPELLIRYENEEAVDDSQLPKDRFSAERLKGVDSTLKIQPAELGDSAVYLCASSLHGGKETQYFGPGTRLLVL.